This T cell receptor beta chain was profiled in a study of technical replicates of blood from a few donors. The table came from immunoSEQ multiplex PCR; TCRdb's copy has only in-frame clones and leaves some out. The sample comprises over 10,000 clones, roughly 93% of which are singletons, and roughly a tenth rests with the top ten. V shed 1 base and J shed 5 bases, with 9 bases lying between them. The CDR3 totals 13 residues. Germline values: CDR1 SGHNT, CDR2 YENEEA. The sequence was collected from a human donor in good health. Sequencing used PBMCs. The chain combines TRBV11-3 with TRBJ2-7; possibly TRBD2 for D (6 bases). The DNA of the CDR3 is TGTGCCAGCAGCTTAGTTACGGGGGACGAGCAGTACTTC. This sequence encodes CASSLVTGDEQYF.